This TCR beta chain was retrieved from a study of T-cell memory formation after mild COVID-19. The CDR3 spans 14 residues. CDR1 is SGHTA and CDR2 is FQGNSA in the germline V gene. The V and J ends lost 3 bases and 9 bases respectively, with 12 bases between them. This clonotype has just one count. Its antigen remains unknown. General study points: Pre-infection memory showed some responding clones, and this suggested that cross-reactive memory joined.

TCRdb fed the 5' RACE reads into MiXCR, producing one record per CDR3 protein. The sample consists of some 160,000 distinct CDR3 sequences, 10% to 15% of them appearing once. This receptor was identified in a man aged 18 to 30 who had mild COVID-19 (a few samples of this study predate the infection). Cell type and time point are not known. The sequenced sample consisted of PBMCs or a T cell subset sorted from them (not recorded which). This rearrangement joins TRBV7-2 to TRBJ1-6; possibly TRBD1 for D (5 bases). CDR3 nucleotide sequence: TGTGCCAGCAGCTTCGCAGGGAAAGGTTCACCCCTCCACTTT. As protein: CASSFAGKGSPLHF.